A selection of T cell receptor beta chains follows, all from one sample in a study of regulatory T cells in long-lasting Graves disease. MiXCR, run by TCRdb on the multiplex PCR reads, gives a single entry per CDR3 protein. The table lists roughly 350,000 distinct CDR3 sequences, roughly 16% of them singletons. This same sample was also part of a study on T cells in Graves' hyperthyroidism and ophthalmopathy.

This specimen was peripheral blood mononuclear cells (PBMCs), taken at new diagnosis, from a patient treated with antithyroid drugs. The source is a young woman with Graves disease. The CDR3 runs from the conserved cysteine through the conserved F or W. The D gene is left open where the match is weak. Clone size is given for some rows only: seen once, a few or many times, or a class if the clone is expanded.

>TRBJ2-3|TRBV3-1|many|-
TGTGCCAGCAGCCGCGTCGGGTCAGATACGCAGTATTTT
CASSRVGSDTQYF
>TRBJ2-1|TRBV24-1|few|TRBD1
TGTGCCACCAGTGACAGGACAGGGGCCTACAATGAGCAGTTCTTC
CATSDRTGAYNEQFF
>TRBJ2-5|TRBV12-3/TRBV12-4|many|-
TGTGCCAGCAGGAAGGGAGGGGGGGAGACCCAGTACTTC
CASRKGGGETQYF
>TRBJ1-2|TRBV10-3|few|TRBD1
TGTGCCATCCGGGAAGGGACAGGGGGCTATGGCTACACCTTC
CAIREGTGGYGYTF
>TRBJ2-5|TRBV15|many|TRBD1
TGTGCCACCAGCAGAGACCCCCACGGGACAGGGGGAAAAGAGACCCAGTACTTC
CATSRDPHGTGGKETQYF
>TRBJ2-1|TRBV25-1|-|-
TGTGCCAGCAGTGAACTTCACGGATACAATGAGCAGTTCTTC
CASSELHGYNEQFF
>TRBJ2-5|TRBV6-2/TRBV6-3|-|-
TGTGCCAGCAGTTACCTAGGCGGGACAGCGGAGACCCAGTACTTC
CASSYLGGTAETQYF
>TRBJ1-3|TRBV24-1|-|-
TGTGCCACCAGTGACCCCTCTATAGGGGACACCATATATTTT
CATSDPSIGDTIYF
>TRBJ2-5|TRBV30|many|-
TGTGCCTGGAGTGTCAAAGAGACCCAGTACTTC
CAWSVKETQYF
>TRBJ2-3|TRBV20-1|-|-
TGCAGTGCTAGACGGCTCGGTTTCACTTATTTT
CSARRLGFTYF
>TRBJ2-7|TRBV15|few|-
TGTGCCACCAGCAGAGCCCTCCCGACTACCTACGAGCAGTACTTC
CATSRALPTTYEQYF
>TRBJ1-2|TRBV9|many|-
TGTGCCAGCAGCGTAGGTCCAGGGATAGGGTCGAGCTATGGCTACACCTTC
CASSVGPGIGSSYGYTF
>TRBJ1-5|TRBV20-1|few|-
TGCAGTGTGACCGTCCCGGGGGGTCAGCCCCAGCATTTT
CSVTVPGGQPQHF
>TRBJ2-1|TRBV9|many|TRBD2
TGTGCCAGCAGCGAACTCGATAGCGGGAGAGTATACAATGAGCAGTTCTTC
CASSELDSGRVYNEQFF
>TRBJ2-1|TRBV20-1|many|TRBD2
TGCAGTGCTAGAGACCGACTAGCGGGACTCTCCTACAATGAGCAGTTCTTC
CSARDRLAGLSYNEQFF
>TRBJ2-2|TRBV7-3|-|-
TGTGCCAGCAGAGAAACAGGGTTATCCGGGGAGCTGTTTTTT
CASRETGLSGELFF
>TRBJ1-4|TRBV12-3/TRBV12-4|many|-
TGTGCCAGCAGTTATGATGAAAAACTGTTTTTT
CASSYDEKLFF
>TRBJ2-1|TRBV7-2|few|-
TGTGCCAGCAGTCTTAGCGTTAGCTCCTACAATGAGCAGTTCTTC
CASSLSVSSYNEQFF
>TRBJ1-1|TRBV11-2|many|-
TGTGCCAGCAGTGGTCCGGGGAGGACTGAAGCTTTCTTT
CASSGPGRTEAFF
>TRBJ2-7|TRBV9|-|TRBD2
TGTGCCAGCAGTACCGGGACTAGCGGCGGGACCTACGAGCAGTACTTC
CASSTGTSGGTYEQYF
>TRBJ2-1|TRBV30|many|TRBD2
TGTGCCTGGAGCGAGGGTCTAGCGGGCCTCAATGAGCAGTTCTTC
CAWSEGLAGLNEQFF
>TRBJ1-3|TRBV6-1|-|-
TGTGCCAGCACCTTTGGCAGCTCTGGAAACACCATATATTTT
CASTFGSSGNTIYF
>TRBJ1-2|TRBV29-1|few|-
TGCAGCGTTGTGGGGACGGAGAGTCATGGCTACACCTTC
CSVVGTESHGYTF
>TRBJ1-1|TRBV20-1|many|-
TGCAGTGCTAGAGGTGGGACGAACACTGAAGCTTTCTTT
CSARGGTNTEAFF
>TRBJ2-5|TRBV14|many|-
TGTGCCAGCAGCCAAGACAGGGATCTAGAGACCCAGTACTTC
CASSQDRDLETQYF
>TRBJ2-7|TRBV20-1|-|-
TGCAGTGCTAGAGTACAGGTTAGCTCCTACGAGCAGTACTTC
CSARVQVSSYEQYF
>TRBJ1-5|TRBV10-3|few|TRBD1
TGTGCCATCAGTGAGCTCGACAGGGATCAGCCCCAGCATTTT
CAISELDRDQPQHF
>TRBJ2-3|TRBV5-5|few|TRBD2
TGTGCCAGCAGCCTCCTAGCGGGGGGGATCACAGATACGCAGTATTTT
CASSLLAGGITDTQYF
>TRBJ1-1|TRBV30|many|-
TGTGCCTCGGTTACCCCGGGGCTCCAGGACACTGAAGCTTTCTTT
CASVTPGLQDTEAFF
>TRBJ2-2|TRBV11-3|many|-
TGTGCCAGCAGCCCAGGGGCCTCGTCCGGGGAGCTGTTTTTT
CASSPGASSGELFF
>TRBJ1-2|TRBV6-5|few|TRBD1
TGTGCCAGCAGTTACTCGATCGGGACAGGGAGTGGCTACACCTTC
CASSYSIGTGSGYTF
>TRBJ1-1|TRBV11-2|many|-
TGTGCCAGCAACAAGGGGGGCCGGAACACTGAAGCTTTCTTT
CASNKGGRNTEAFF
>TRBJ2-5|TRBV19|-|-
TGTGCCAGTAGTATAGAGGGCGAGACCCAGTACTTC
CASSIEGETQYF
>TRBJ2-1|TRBV5-1|many|-
TGCGCCAGTCGCCCGGCCCCGGACTACAATGAGCAGTTCTTC
CASRPAPDYNEQFF
>TRBJ1-2|TRBV7-9|many|-
TGTGCCAGCAGCCGGGGTTTTGATGGCTACACCTTC
CASSRGFDGYTF
>TRBJ2-5|TRBV28|many|-
TGTGCCAGTTACCCCTCCGGGGGCGTAGAGACCCAGTACTTC
CASYPSGGVETQYF
>TRBJ2-3|TRBV7-9|many|TRBD2
TGTGCCAGCATCTCCCAGGCGGGAGGGCCGGTCGAACTCACAGATACGCAGTATTTT
CASISQAGGPVELTDTQYF
>TRBJ2-2|TRBV2|many|TRBD2
TGTGCCAGCAGTGAATTAGCGGGGGTCACCGGGGAGCTGTTTTTT
CASSELAGVTGELFF
>TRBJ1-2|TRBV7-9|-|TRBD1
TGTGCCAGCAGCGCACAGGGGGCGGACTATGGCTACACCTTC
CASSAQGADYGYTF
>TRBJ2-1|TRBV12-3/TRBV12-4|many|TRBD2
TGTGCCAGCAGTTGGGGGACTAGCGGGAGGGTTTACAATGAGCAGTTCTTC
CASSWGTSGRVYNEQFF
>TRBJ1-1|TRBV20-1|many|-
TGCAGTGCTAGAGATCCTCTGAACACTGAAGCTTTCTTT
CSARDPLNTEAFF